Included here is one T cell receptor beta chain sequence, with context. Its target is not known. The data belong to a study of cytomegalovirus exposure and HLA in healthy donors. Findings of the study overall: High specificity and sensitivity for cytomegalovirus status were reported for the classifier. When the data were analyzed later, several of the most significant clusters appeared to be linked to common viral pathogens.

Primers: 60 Vbeta forward and 13 Jbeta reverse. Some clones are missing from TCRdb's copy, which holds only in-frame ones; the method was immunoSEQ multiplex PCR. The data hold some 120,000 clones, with roughly 74% observed a single time. Trimming removed 5 bases at V and 0 bases at J, with 16 bases between. There are 16 residues in the CDR3. Germline values: CDR1 LNHDA, CDR2 SQIVND (reference sequence). This chain uses TRBV19 with TRBJ1-1, with D maybe TRBD1 (6 bases). Source material: PBMCs. This clonotype was obtained from a woman in her 30s in good health and CMV-seronegative. CDR3 in amino acids: CASSFTGIGMNTEAFF. In nucleotides, the CDR3 is TGTGCCAGTAGTTTTACAGGGATCGGGATGAACACTGAAGCTTTCTTT.